The 21 T cell receptor beta chains below all came from one sample that was sequenced in a study of T cell changes during pregnancy in multiple sclerosis. Libraries were prepared by immunoSEQ multiplex PCR; TCRdb keeps only in-frame clonotypes and omits some of them. This table has approximately 20,000 clones, 75% to 90% appearing once. The sample here was CD8+ T cells from peripheral blood mononuclear cells, taken in the third trimester of pregnancy. These receptors originate from a female donor in good health, enrolled as a control in a pregnancy study.

This chain joins TRBV7-8 and TRBJ1-1; D call uncertain. Germline loops: CDR1 SGHVS, CDR2 FQNEAQ. The CDR3 extends over 14 amino acids. Trimming took 2 bases from V and 1 from J, leaving 8 bases between them. The CDR3 region is CASSLSETNTEAFF. The CDR3 DNA reads TGTGCCAGCAGCTTATCGGAGACGAACACTGAAGCTTTCTTT.

The chain has TRBV7-9 and TRBJ1-4, with 11 bases aligning to TRBD1. Losses at the gene ends were 5 bases for V and 8 bases for J; bases not matched to a gene: 4. This CDR3 contains 14 residues. CDR1 and CDR2 (germline): SEHNR, FQNEAQ (reference sequence). The CDR3 spells CASSQGQGVEKLFF. Here the CDR3 DNA reads TGTGCCAGCAGCCAGGGACAGGGGGTGGAAAAACTGTTTTTT.

V usage is TRBV4-1 and J usage is TRBJ1-5; D is ambiguous. Germline V gives CDR1 MGHRA, CDR2 YSYEKL. Trimming cost V 4 bases and J 4 bases, with 20 bases left between them. The CDR3 contains 17 residues. The CDR3 here is CASSLSATKAGNQPQHF. CDR3 coding DNA: TGCGCCAGCAGCCTTAGTGCCACCAAGGCGGGAAATCAGCCCCAGCATTTT.

J is TRBJ2-1 and V is TRBV19; TRBD2 aligns across 8 bases. Germline assignment: CDR1 LNHDA and CDR2 SQIVND (reference sequence). The CDR3 sequence is 14 residues long. V shed 7 bases and J 8 bases; nucleotides not matched to a gene: 10. The CDR3 spells CASIPRGGRDEQFF. The CDR3, as DNA: TGTGCCAGTATTCCCCGCGGGGGGCGGGATGAGCAGTTCTTC.

The gene calls are TRBV7-3 and TRBJ2-1; perhaps TRBD1 as D (5 bases). V was pared by 1 base and J by 8 bases, with 15 bases between. Germline V CDR1 and CDR2: SGHTA, FQGTGA. This CDR3 contains 15 residues. The CDR3 DNA is TGTGCCAGCAGCTTAATGGGGCAGGGTGTGGATGAGCAGTTCTTC. This codes for CASSLMGQGVDEQFF.

The rearrangement links TRBV9 to TRBJ2-3; no firm D call. The CDR3 loop spans 11 amino acids. The germline V gene has CDR1 SGDLS and CDR2 YYNGEE. V shed 3 bases and J shed 5 bases, with 4 bases lying between them. The CDR3 is CASSAGDTQYF. CDR3 in DNA: TGTGCCAGCAGCGCCGGAGATACGCAGTATTTT.

This CDR3 is CASSVGGQGSYEQYF. The CDR3, as DNA: TGTGCCAGCAGCGTAGGGGGACAGGGATCCTACGAGCAGTACTTC. The chain joins TRBV9 to TRBJ2-7, with TRBD1 matching over 9 bases. The CDR3 length is 15 residues. The germline V gene encodes CDR1 SGDLS and CDR2 YYNGEE. Trimming took 0 bases from V and 1 from J; bases not matched to a gene: 2.

The rearrangement links TRBV4-3 to TRBJ1-4; tentatively, D is TRBD1 (5 bases). Germline CDR1 LGHNA, CDR2 YSLEER. The CDR3 extends over 15 amino acids. Trimming shortened V by 3 bases and J by 7 bases, and 15 bases separated the two germline ends. CDR3 DNA sequence: TGCGCCAGCAGCCAGTACGGGACTTCGACTGAAAAACTGTTTTTT. This codes for CASSQYGTSTEKLFF.

V gene TRBV5-4 combines with J gene TRBJ2-1, with 10 bases that match TRBD2. The J segment lost 8 bases and the V segment lost 5 bases, leaving 13 bases of the junction unmatched. The CDR3 length is 16 residues. The germline V gene has CDR1 SGHNT and CDR2 YYREEE (reference sequence). CDR3 sequence reads: CASSRLPGLAEHEQFF. CDR3 bases: TGTGCCAGCAGTCGACTGCCAGGACTAGCGGAGCATGAGCAGTTCTTC.

This clone occurred a few times. The junction departs from germline at one end; a sequencing error may be responsible. The chain joins TRBV9 to TRBJ1-1; tentative D call: TRBD1 (6 bases). Germline CDR1 and CDR2: SGDLS and YYNGEE. The CDR3 is 9 amino acids. CDR3 sequence (DNA): TGTGCCAGCAGCCTTACGGGACAATTT. Translated, it gives CASSLTGQF.

This chain uses TRBV7-9 with TRBJ2-7, with 7 bases that match TRBD2. Germline loops: CDR1 SEHNR, CDR2 FQNEAQ (reference sequence). CDR3 size: 19 residues. Trimming at V came to 5 bases and at J to 4 bases, leaving 23 bases not matched to a gene. CDR3 sequence (DNA): TGTGCCAGCAGCACTTACAACTTCGGTGGGGGGGACTACGAGTACGAGCAGTACTTC. Its protein is CASSTYNFGGGDYEYEQYF.

This clone was picked up one time. The chain combines TRBV11-2 with TRBJ1-1; 7 bases line up with TRBD1. The V and J ends lost 7 bases and 5 bases, in that order; junction bases with no gene match: 13. The CDR3 has 15 amino acids. CDR1 and CDR2 from the germline V gene are SGHAT and FQNNGV. CDR3 protein: CASTQTVTGSTEAFF. The CDR3 DNA reads as TGTGCCAGCACCCAAACCGTGACAGGGTCGACTGAAGCTTTCTTT. The full variable domain, with the rest looked up from reference TRBV11-2 and TRBJ1-1, is EAGVAQSPRYKIIEKRQSVAFWCNPISGHATLYWYQQILGQGPKLLIQFQNNGVVDDSQLPKDRFSAERLKGVDSTLKIQPAKLEDSAVYLCASTQTVTGSTEAFFGQGTRLTVV.

This chain joins TRBV7-2 and TRBJ1-2, with D uncertain. Germline V gives CDR1 SGHTA, CDR2 FQGNSA. The CDR3 covers 14 residues. With 0 bases removed from V and 8 bases from J, the gap between germline ends came to 13 bases. CDR3 nucleotides: TGTGCCAGCAGCTTAGCGGATACTAGTCTCGGCTACACCTTC. Encoded protein: CASSLADTSLGYTF.

The rearrangement joins TRBV19 to TRBJ2-3; 8 positions match TRBD1. With V trimmed by 5 bases and J by 2 bases, 6 bases remained unmatched. Germline CDR1 and CDR2: LNHDA and SQIVND (reference sequence). This CDR3 is built from 15 residues. Written as DNA, the CDR3 is TGTGCCAGTAGTCCCCAGACAGGGGTCACAGATACGCAGTATTTT. Its protein is CASSPQTGVTDTQYF.

The CDR3 region is CSVELRQPYEQYF. CDR3 nucleotides: TGCAGCGTTGAATTGAGACAGCCCTACGAGCAGTACTTC. J is TRBJ2-7 and V is TRBV29-1; perhaps TRBD1 as D (5 bases). The germline V gene encodes CDR1 SQVTM and CDR2 ANQGSEA. CDR3 size: 13 residues. V gave up 2 bases and J gave up 2 bases, with 10 bases separating them.

CDR3 loop: CASSLETAGGIIFGNQPQHF. In DNA, the CDR3 is TGCGCCAGCAGCTTGGAAACAGCGGGTGGGATAATCTTTGGCAATCAGCCCCAGCATTTT. V gene TRBV5-1 combines with J gene TRBJ1-5; D remains unclear. The CDR3 runs 20 residues. V lost 0 bases and J 2 bases, leaving 24 bases between the germline ends. Germline V gives CDR1 SGHRS, CDR2 YFSETQ.

This chain uses TRBV4-2 with TRBJ1-2; 7 positions match TRBD1. CDR3 length: 14 residues. Germline-derived CDR1 and CDR2 are LGHNA and YNFKEQ. Losses at the gene ends were 1 base for V and 4 bases for J; bases not matched to a gene: 3. CDR3 nucleotide sequence: TGTGCCAGCAGCCAAGTGACAGGGAGCTATGGCTACACCTTC. It is translated as CASSQVTGSYGYTF.

The chain uses TRBV4-3 and TRBJ2-7, with TRBD1 matching 8 bases. The CDR3 runs to 15 residues. The V segment lost 2 bases and the J segment 5 bases; nucleotides outside the gene matches: 8. Germline V CDR1 and CDR2: LGHNA, YSLEER. CDR3 residues: CASSQIWQGANEQYF. The CDR3 DNA sequence: TGCGCCAGCAGCCAAATTTGGCAGGGGGCAAACGAGCAGTACTTC.

The rearrangement uses TRBV7-2 and TRBJ2-3; D call uncertain. Trimming left V 4 bases short and J 6 bases short, with 5 bases between. Per germline, CDR1 SGHTA and CDR2 FQGNSA. The CDR3 is 11 amino acids. This CDR3 reads CASSWRDTQYF. As DNA, the CDR3 is TGTGCCAGCAGCTGGCGGGATACGCAGTATTTT.

The chain combines TRBV19 with TRBJ1-1; TRBD1 aligns across 11 bases. The CDR3 has 15 residues. CDR1 and CDR2 from the germline V gene are LNHDA and SQIVND (reference sequence). After removal of 8 bases from V and 1 base from J, the junction contained 6 bases not matched to a gene. CDR3 nucleotides: TGTGCCAGTCTAAGGACAGGGGGCTGGAACACTGAAGCTTTCTTT. Translated: CASLRTGGWNTEAFF.

The V call is TRBV7-3, the J call TRBJ1-6; TRBD1 aligns across 10 bases. Looked up from germline, CDR1 is SGHTA and CDR2 is FQGTGA. The CDR3 is 14 residues long. After removal of 5 bases from V and 8 bases from J, the junction contained 3 bases not matched to a gene. CDR3 DNA: TGTGCCAGCAGCGACGGGACAGGGGATTCACCCCTCCACTTT. Protein: CASSDGTGDSPLHF.